Below, one T cell receptor (beta chain) is given with its context. This sample was taken from a study of blood T cell repertoires in COVID-19. Sequencing used immunoSEQ multiplex PCR; TCRdb keeps in-frame clones, though not all of them. The sample carries 45,000 or so clones, approximately 90% recorded once. The germline V gene encodes CDR1 SNHLY and CDR2 FYNNEI. CDR3 size: 15 residues. J lost 2 bases, V lost 5 bases, and 6 bases had no gene match. The chain links TRBV2 to TRBJ1-5; 7 bases are a match to TRBD1. The source material was peripheral blood. The receptor's source is a woman over 75 with active COVID-19. As DNA, the CDR3 is TGTGCCAGCAGTAGGGACAGAAGGGGCAATCAGCCCCAGCATTTT. Protein: CASSRDRRGNQPQHF. The variable domain in full, completed from reference TRBV2 and TRBJ1-5, reads EPEVTQTPSHQVTQMGQEVILRCVPISNHLYFYWYRQILGQKVEFLVSFYNNEISEKSEIFDDQFSVERPDGSNFTLKIRSTKLEDSAMYFCASSRDRRGNQPQHFGDGTRLSIL.